This is a list of T cell receptor beta chains from one sample in a study of blood T cell repertoires in COVID-19. The table came from immunoSEQ multiplex PCR; TCRdb's copy has only in-frame clones and leaves some out. The table lists hundreds of thousands of clones, more than 75% of them singletons. The sample taken for sequencing was PBMCs or T cells enriched from blood (not recorded which). These receptor sequences come from a man younger than 45 with acute COVID-19. The CDR3 runs from the conserved cysteine through the conserved F or W.

CDR3 protein: CASSPGNSNQPQHF
V gene: TRBV5-5
J gene: TRBJ1-5

CDR3 protein: CASSQDLMVSGSPLHF
V gene: TRBV14
J gene: TRBJ1-6

CDR3 protein: CASSAGTGPKGQYF
V gene: TRBV9
J gene: TRBJ2-5

CDR3 protein: CASSGTGSQYEQYF
V gene: TRBV5-1
J gene: TRBJ2-7

CDR3 protein: CATRTYRDTGELFF
V gene: TRBV24-1
J gene: TRBJ2-2

CDR3 protein: CASSISGQFSGQPQHF
V gene: TRBV19
J gene: TRBJ1-5

CDR3 protein: CASCLHLRQGHNEQYF
V gene: TRBV28
J gene: TRBJ2-7

CDR3 protein: CASSQLSLGGTEAFF
V gene: TRBV16
J gene: TRBJ1-1

CDR3 protein: CASSHREGGTEAFF
V gene: TRBV27
J gene: TRBJ1-1

CDR3 protein: CASSYGTSAETQYF
V gene: TRBV6-5
J gene: TRBJ2-5

CDR3 protein: CASSFRVEKLFF
V gene: TRBV28
J gene: TRBJ1-4

CDR3 protein: CASSHGDGEQYF
V gene: TRBV16
J gene: TRBJ2-7

CDR3 protein: CASSFTGLSNQPQHF
V gene: TRBV5-1
J gene: TRBJ1-5

CDR3 protein: CASSLISVSNEQFF
V gene: TRBV11-2
J gene: TRBJ2-1

CDR3 protein: CASQGGGQDTQYF
V gene: TRBV2
J gene: TRBJ2-3

CDR3 protein: CATSERTPNYGYTF
V gene: TRBV24-1
J gene: TRBJ1-2

CDR3 protein: CASRMTGGQPQHF
V gene: TRBV27
J gene: TRBJ1-5

CDR3 protein: CASSPGLAGGRAQYF
V gene: TRBV7-2
J gene: TRBJ2-5

CDR3 protein: CASSRMIAGVTDTQYF
V gene: TRBV4-1
J gene: TRBJ2-3

CDR3 protein: CSVGPGQGNTEAFF
V gene: TRBV29-1
J gene: TRBJ1-1

CDR3 protein: CASSQGAGEQYF
V gene: TRBV7-9
J gene: TRBJ2-7

CDR3 protein: CASSWDRYYGYTF
V gene: TRBV27
J gene: TRBJ1-2

CDR3 protein: CASSEGTGSRGYTF
V gene: TRBV7-6
J gene: TRBJ1-2

CDR3 protein: CSVGARGLYNEQFF
V gene: TRBV29-1
J gene: TRBJ2-1

CDR3 protein: CASSDILGRLKGFYEQYF
V gene: TRBV6-1
J gene: TRBJ2-7

CDR3 protein: CASSRTGTNYEQYF
V gene: TRBV11-2
J gene: TRBJ2-7

CDR3 protein: CASSFGQGAEQYF
V gene: TRBV27
J gene: TRBJ2-7

CDR3 protein: CASSLSASTTEAFF
V gene: TRBV2
J gene: TRBJ1-1

CDR3 protein: CASSWAGLHTDTQYF
V gene: TRBV5-6
J gene: TRBJ2-3

CDR3 protein: CASSLSGSRYQPQHF
V gene: TRBV5-1
J gene: TRBJ1-5

CDR3 protein: CASSVGETWGEGNTIYF
V gene: TRBV9
J gene: TRBJ1-3

CDR3 protein: CASSLDSSYNSPLHF
V gene: TRBV7-6
J gene: TRBJ1-6

CDR3 protein: CASSPNIATNEKLFF
V gene: TRBV3-1/TRBV3-2
J gene: TRBJ1-4

CDR3 protein: CASSLRGTDFYGYTF
V gene: TRBV7-2
J gene: TRBJ1-2